Below are 25 T cell receptor beta chains sequenced from a single sample in a study of CD8 T cells in ankylosing spondylitis. Study conclusions and caveats: One TCR beta motif, made up of 7 or 8 highly homologous variants, appeared characteristic of ankylosing spondylitis blood.

TCRdb analysed the 5' RACE reads with MiXCR anew, one entry per CDR3 protein. This sample has some 840,000 distinct CDR3 sequences, with roughly 10% found just once. For these TCRs, the target antigens are not known. What was sequenced was blood, either unsorted or a sorted T cell fraction (not recorded which). The receptor set was obtained from a male donor with ankylosing spondylitis.

This clonotype appeared many times. The chain couples TRBV28 to TRBJ2-2, with 7 nucleotides matching TRBD1. This CDR3 is built from 15 residues. Losses at the gene ends were 6 bases for V and 3 bases for J; bases not matched to a gene: 7. Germline CDR1 and CDR2: MDHEN and SYDVKM. The CDR3 bases are TGTGCCAGCAGGACAGGGTCGGAGGACACCGGGGAGCTGTTTTTT. Translated, it gives CASRTGSEDTGELFF.

This clonotype was detected a few times. V is TRBV7-2 and J is TRBJ2-3; D is possibly TRBD2 (5 bases). The CDR3 totals 14 residues. The V gene's germline CDR1 is SGHTA and CDR2 FQGNSA. V lost 2 bases and J lost 3, with 9 bases in between. The CDR3 nucleotides read TGTGCCAGCAGCTTACCGCGGACTACAGATACGCAGTATTTT. Translation gives CASSLPRTTDTQYF.

The V call is TRBV7-9, the J call TRBJ1-1; D is undetermined. CDR1 is SEHNR and CDR2 is FQNEAQ in the germline V gene (reference sequence). The CDR3 sequence is 12 residues long. With 4 bases removed from V and 7 bases from J, the gap between germline ends came to 10 bases. Here the CDR3 DNA reads TGTGCCAGCAGCTCCATTAGCTATGAAGCTTTCTTT. This translates into CASSSISYEAFF.

The chain is built from TRBV9 and TRBJ1-2; D unresolved. The CDR3 runs to 14 residues. Germline CDR1 reads SGDLS; CDR2 reads YYNGEE. Trimming stripped 0 bases from V and 3 bases from J, with 9 bases between. The CDR3 reads CASSVARADYGYTF. The CDR3, as DNA: TGTGCCAGCAGCGTAGCTCGGGCGGACTATGGCTACACCTTC.

V gene TRBV4-1 combines with J gene TRBJ1-2, with TRBD1 matching 7 bases. Per the germline V gene, CDR1 is MGHRA and CDR2 is YSYEKL. This CDR3 region has 14 residues. V gave up 0 bases and J gave up 7 bases; unmatched junction bases: 5. The CDR3 spells CASSQETGYGGYTF. The CDR3 DNA reads as TGCGCCAGCAGCCAAGAGACAGGGTACGGTGGCTACACCTTC.

The chain couples TRBV7-8 to TRBJ2-5; D remains ambiguous. Trimming removed 4 bases at V and 7 bases at J, with 16 bases between. CDR1 and CDR2 from the germline V gene are SGHVS and FQNEAQ. The CDR3 loop spans 14 amino acids. The CDR3 DNA reads as TGTGCCAGCAGCTCTCGGGCCCACACGGGGACCCAGTACTTC. Amino acid sequence: CASSSRAHTGTQYF.

The rearrangement joins TRBV5-1 to TRBJ1-1; maybe TRBD1 (5 bases). The CDR3 has 15 residues. Trimming left V 4 bases short and J 0 bases short, with 13 bases between. The germline gives CDR1 SGHRS, CDR2 YFSETQ. The CDR3 sequence is CASSQTKGVNTEAFF. In DNA form, the CDR3 reads TGCGCCAGCAGCCAAACTAAAGGGGTGAACACTGAAGCTTTCTTT. Full variable domain (rest looked up from reference TRBV5-1 and TRBJ1-1): KAGVTQTPRYLIKTRGQQVTLSCSPISGHRSVSWYQQTPGQGLQFLFEYFSETQRNKGNFPGRFSGRQFSNSRSEMNVSTLELGDSALYLCASSQTKGVNTEAFFGQGTRLTVV.

This clonotype was observed a few times. The gene calls are TRBV5-1 and TRBJ1-1, with D hard to call. Per the germline V gene, CDR1 is SGHRS and CDR2 is YFSETQ. The CDR3 loop spans 14 amino acids. Deletions cut 4 bases from V and 2 bases from J, with 12 bases between. The CDR3 region is CASSVGDTNTEAFF. CDR3 in DNA: TGCGCCAGCAGCGTAGGCGACACCAACACTGAAGCTTTCTTT.

This clonotype was seen at least ten times. This chain uses TRBV6-1 with TRBJ1-5, with D maybe TRBD1 (5 bases). The CDR3 is 15 residues long. V was clipped by 5 bases and J by 0 bases, with 11 bases between them. Per germline, CDR1 MNHNS and CDR2 SASEGT. DNA of the CDR3: TGTGCCAGCAGTCCTGGGGCCCTTAGCAATCAGCCCCAGCATTTT. Translation: CASSPGALSNQPQHF.

The chain carries TRBV7-2 and TRBJ2-5; no clear D gene. The germline V gene has CDR1 SGHTA and CDR2 FQGNSA. V was trimmed by 3 bases and J by 5 bases, leaving 13 bases between them. The CDR3 is 14 residues long. The CDR3 DNA reads as TGTGCCAGCAGCTTCCGAATGTTCGGGGAGACCCAGTACTTC. Translation: CASSFRMFGETQYF.

This clonotype was counted only a few times. The rearrangement joins TRBV5-1 to TRBJ2-1; 7 bases are shared with TRBD1. The junction had 6 bases not matched to a gene; V was cut back by 2 bases and J by 4 bases. The CDR3 covers 15 residues. In germline, CDR1 is SGHRS, CDR2 YFSETQ. For the CDR3, the DNA is TGCGCCAGCAGCTTAGACAGGGTGATTTACAATGAGCAGTTCTTC. Its translation is CASSLDRVIYNEQFF. The variable domain in full, with the rest retrieved from reference TRBV5-1 and TRBJ2-1, is KAGVTQTPRYLIKTRGQQVTLSCSPISGHRSVSWYQQTPGQGLQFLFEYFSETQRNKGNFPGRFSGRQFSNSRSEMNVSTLELGDSALYLCASSLDRVIYNEQFFGPGTRLTVL.

The CDR3 DNA is TGTGCCAGCGGATTTGTGGATGGAGGGGAAAACATTCAGTACTTC. Translated, it gives CASGFVDGGENIQYF. The chain is built from TRBV27 and TRBJ2-4; maybe TRBD2 (6 bases). The germline V gene has CDR1 MNHEY and CDR2 SMNVEV (reference sequence). Trimming cost V 8 bases and J 5 bases, with 19 bases left between them. The CDR3 sequence is 15 residues long.

This clonotype was observed many times. The V and J genes are TRBV12-3 or TRBV12-4 and TRBJ1-3, with D hard to call. Trimming shortened V by 1 base and J by 0 bases, and 10 bases separated the two germline ends. The length of the CDR3 is 16 residues. CDR3 nucleotide sequence: TGTGCCAGCAGTTTAGGCAGAAGGTCCTCTGGAAACACCATATATTTT. It codes for CASSLGRRSSGNTIYF.

This clonotype was detected a few times. The rearrangement uses TRBV15 and TRBJ1-6, with D hard to call. Looked up from germline, CDR1 is LNHNV and CDR2 is YYDKDF (reference sequence). V was shortened by 0 bases and J by 11 bases, with 11 bases between the two germline ends. The CDR3 extends over 14 amino acids. The CDR3 nucleotides are TGTGCCACCAGCAGAGATCGGGCAGTCACACCCCTCCACTTT. It specifies CATSRDRAVTPLHF.

The gene calls are TRBV15 and TRBJ1-1; D is unclear. CDR3 length: 13 amino acids. V lost 3 bases, J lost 10 bases, and 15 bases lay in between. Per germline, CDR1 LNHNV and CDR2 YYDKDF (reference sequence). CDR3 region: CATSRDTASSAFF. The DNA for the CDR3 is TGTGCCACCAGCAGGGATACAGCCTCGTCAGCTTTCTTT. The entire variable domain, with the rest obtained from reference TRBV15 and TRBJ1-1, is as follows: DAMVIQNPRYQVTQFGKPVTLSCSQTLNHNVMYWYQQKSSQAPKLLFHYYDKDFNNEADTPDNFQSRRPNTSFCFLDIRSPGLGDTAMYLCATSRDTASSAFFGQGTRLTVV.

This clonotype was recorded a few times. The chain links TRBV20-1 to TRBJ2-1; perhaps TRBD1 as D (6 bases). CDR1 is DFQATT, CDR2 SNEGSKA, per germline (reference sequence). Trimming removed 6 bases at V and 9 bases at J, with 21 bases between. This CDR3 contains 14 residues. This chain's CDR3 is CSANRGTGTPEQFF. DNA for the CDR3: TGCAGTGCCAACAGAGGTACCGGGACACCTGAGCAGTTCTTC.

The chain links TRBV18 to TRBJ1-1; D perhaps matches TRBD1 (6 bases). This CDR3 is 16 amino acids long. V gave up 6 bases and J gave up 5 bases, with 22 bases separating them. Looked up from germline, CDR1 is KGHSH and CDR2 is LQKENI. CDR3 nucleotide sequence: TGTGCCAGCTCCCCAAGAAGGGGGGATGTACGGACTGAAGCTTTCTTT. Protein: CASSPRRGDVRTEAFF.

This clonotype was seen many times. The chain joins TRBV5-1 to TRBJ1-1; 8 bases match TRBD1. Germline CDR1 reads SGHRS; CDR2 reads YFSETQ. This CDR3 spans 15 amino acids. After removal of 3 bases from V and 1 base from J, the junction contained 5 bases not matched to a gene. The CDR3 region is CASSSLGQGNTEAFF. Here the CDR3 DNA reads TGCGCCAGCAGCTCCTTAGGACAGGGGAACACTGAAGCTTTCTTT.

This clonotype was seen ten or more times. The V call is TRBV5-1, the J call TRBJ2-1; D tentatively fits TRBD1 or TRBD2 (6 bases each). Germline values: CDR1 SGHRS, CDR2 YFSETQ. Trimming took off 4 bases at V and 12 bases at J, with 14 bases between the two ends. The CDR3 extends over 12 amino acids. CDR3 in DNA: TGCGCCAGCAGCGAAGAAGGGGGGATGCAGTTCTTC. Its translation is CASSEEGGMQFF.

This clonotype was detected only a few times. The chain recombines TRBV6-2 or TRBV6-3 with TRBJ2-5; D is possibly TRBD1 (6 bases). Germline CDR1 is MNHEY and CDR2 is SVGEGT. Between the trimmed V and J ends, which lost 2 bases and 5 bases, there was a span of 12 bases. There are 14 residues in the CDR3. CDR3 nucleotide sequence: TGTGCCAGCAGTTACGGGACACCTCCGGAGACCCAGTACTTC. Protein sequence: CASSYGTPPETQYF.

This clonotype was detected ten times or more. The rearrangement uses TRBV7-2 and TRBJ2-2, with D unclear. The germline V gene has CDR1 SGHTA and CDR2 FQGNSA. This CDR3 is built from 14 residues. V lost 1 base and J 5 bases, leaving 8 bases between the germline ends. The chain's CDR3 is CASSLVMGTGELFF. CDR3 nucleotide sequence: TGTGCCAGCAGCTTAGTAATGGGTACCGGGGAGCTGTTTTTT.

This clonotype was observed at least ten times. The gene calls are TRBV20-1 and TRBJ2-5; 8 nucleotides align to TRBD2. The junction had 6 bases not matched to a gene; V was cut back by 6 bases and J by 3 bases. The CDR3 runs to 13 residues. Germline V gives CDR1 DFQATT, CDR2 SNEGSKA (reference sequence). The CDR3 loop reads CSARKAGEETQYF. The DNA of the CDR3 is TGCAGTGCCAGGAAAGCGGGAGAAGAGACCCAGTACTTC.

This chain uses TRBV28 with TRBJ2-5; 14 bases map to TRBD2. Germline V gives CDR1 MDHEN, CDR2 SYDVKM. The length of the CDR3 is 18 residues. V was pared by 3 bases and J by 3 bases, with 9 bases of the junction left unmatched. The CDR3 DNA reads as TGTGCCAGCAGTTTCTCGGGACTAGCGGGAGATGGGAAAGAGACCCAGTACTTC. This gives the protein CASSFSGLAGDGKETQYF.

The chain carries TRBV7-2 and TRBJ2-2; no reliable D call. This CDR3 comprises 13 residues. In germline, CDR1 is SGHTA, CDR2 FQGNSA. Trimming took off 0 bases at V and 7 bases at J, with 6 bases between the two ends. In nucleotides, the CDR3 is TGTGCCAGCAGCTTAGCAGTTGTCGGGGAGCTGTTTTTT. This gives the protein CASSLAVVGELFF.

This clonotype was observed many times. The CDR3 loop reads CASSLEWREGPDTQYF. CDR3 nucleotide sequence: TGTGCCAGCAGCTTAGAGTGGCGGGAGGGCCCAGATACGCAGTATTTT. This sequence joins TRBV7-2 and TRBJ2-3, with 9 bases aligning to TRBD2. Per germline, CDR1 SGHTA and CDR2 FQGNSA. This CDR3 is 16 amino acids long. Trimming at V came to 1 base and at J to 4 bases, leaving 6 bases not matched to a gene.